This is a list of T cell receptor beta chains from one sample in a study of blood T cell repertoires in COVID-19. Method: immunoSEQ multiplex PCR; TCRdb's copy keeps in-frame clones and lacks some. The sample consists of approximately 150,000 clones, approximately 88% of them appearing once. Sequencing was done on a sample of peripheral blood. The receptor set was obtained from a human donor in a cohort sampled during active COVID-19. Each CDR3 is given without its conserved first and last residue.

j_call,v_call,cdr3_aa
TRBJ2-5,TRBV5-1,ASSLGQESGETQY
TRBJ2-7,TRBV19,ASSPGDRYYEQY
TRBJ1-1,TRBV19,ASSMDAGGTEAF
TRBJ1-5,TRBV6-5,ATQGQGPGQPQH
TRBJ1-6,TRBV5-5,ASSGAPSGRVGSPLH
TRBJ1-2,TRBV6-6,ASSSTPYYT
TRBJ2-2,TRBV24-1,ATSEASPPGELF
TRBJ2-5,TRBV12-5,ASGLGTGNQETQY
TRBJ1-1,TRBV7-2,ASSLGPGQGEAF
TRBJ2-3,TRBV25-1,ASSDEGTGVTDTQY
TRBJ2-1,TRBV5-4,ASSLAGQGGNEQF
TRBJ2-5,TRBV3-1/TRBV3-2,ASSLHSGTGRKTQY
TRBJ1-2,TRBV19,ASSSLSYGYT
TRBJ1-2,TRBV28,ASSLGWGQGERGYT
TRBJ1-6,TRBV19,ASSIPDRGNSPLH
TRBJ2-1,TRBV7-3,ASSWGQGEYNEQF
TRBJ1-2,TRBV5-6,ASNPTTGRSNYGYT
TRBJ1-1,TRBV5-1,ASSLQGANTEAF
TRBJ2-1,TRBV6-5,ASRTHDSGNEQF
TRBJ1-3,TRBV19,ATKGQGTGNTIY
TRBJ2-2,TRBV10-3,AISESQGQGAQNTGELF
TRBJ2-5,TRBV19,ASSPRTGSETQY
TRBJ2-3,TRBV7-9,ASSSGLIATRYTQY
TRBJ1-2,TRBV12-3/TRBV12-4,ASSLGQGFSRT
TRBJ2-3,TRBV5-1,ASSLEGTDADTQY
TRBJ1-1,TRBV12-3/TRBV12-4,ASTFGGVNAF
TRBJ2-2,TRBV9,ASSVSSGGSTGELF
TRBJ2-5,TRBV19,ASSMDRGWQETQY
TRBJ2-1,TRBV24-1,ATSDAGTSGGYNEQF
TRBJ2-1,TRBV28,ASSHPGQGLDEQF
TRBJ1-3,TRBV29-1,SVQPTSIGNTIY
TRBJ1-2,TRBV10-3,AIGGGYGYT
TRBJ1-2,TRBV6-5,ASSQGGVKNYGYT
TRBJ2-1,TRBV6-5,ASSWGTRIAEQF
TRBJ1-5,TRBV19,ASSIMSGQPQH
TRBJ2-3,TRBV28,ASSLITDTQY
TRBJ2-1,TRBV5-6,ASSNDEDYYNEQF
TRBJ1-1,TRBV16,ASSPAGTEAF
TRBJ1-2,TRBV15,ATSRRDSLLGGYT
TRBJ1-6,TRBV6-1,ASSAYGLSSYNSPLH
TRBJ1-3,TRBV28,ASSFSEDSIINSGNTIY
TRBJ2-3,TRBV30,AWSVLDTQY
TRBJ2-1,TRBV30,SAGARDEQF
TRBJ2-1,TRBV6-1,ASSGLAGSGTYNEQF
TRBJ2-7,TRBV6-5,ASSYATGLGYEQY
TRBJ1-4,TRBV19,ASSINTIQPATNEKLF
TRBJ1-4,TRBV5-1,ASSLTFSGGKATNEKLF
TRBJ1-2,TRBV7-3,ASSVRDYRPYGYT
TRBJ1-2,TRBV3-1/TRBV3-2,ASSQGHLNYGYT
TRBJ2-6,TRBV27,ASTFSGPGANVLT
TRBJ1-3,TRBV19,ASSLGTGTGNTIY
TRBJ1-1,TRBV2,ASSLRRTGSGTEAF
TRBJ2-1,TRBV11-3,ASSLGASSNEQF
TRBJ1-3,TRBV5-1,ASRLTGAGNTIY
TRBJ1-2,TRBV12-3/TRBV12-4,AISTVAGGYT
TRBJ1-3,TRBV7-3,ASSPNTGVGNTIY
TRBJ2-1,TRBV7-9,ASTPPLRGGPGYNEQF
TRBJ2-3,TRBV19,ASKVAGYPDTQY
TRBJ1-2,TRBV5-4,ASSYPGTALNYGYT